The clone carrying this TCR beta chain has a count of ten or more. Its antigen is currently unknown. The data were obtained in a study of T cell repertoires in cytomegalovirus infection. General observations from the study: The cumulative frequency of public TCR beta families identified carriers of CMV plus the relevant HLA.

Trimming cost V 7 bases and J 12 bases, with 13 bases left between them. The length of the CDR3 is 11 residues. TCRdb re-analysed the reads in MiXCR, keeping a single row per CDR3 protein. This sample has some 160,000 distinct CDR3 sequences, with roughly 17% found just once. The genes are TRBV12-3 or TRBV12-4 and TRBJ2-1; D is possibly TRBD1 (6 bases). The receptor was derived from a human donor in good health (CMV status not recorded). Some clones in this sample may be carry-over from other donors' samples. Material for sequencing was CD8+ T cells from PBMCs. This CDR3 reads CASNTQGGQFF. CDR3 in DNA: TGTGCCAGCAACACACAGGGTGGGCAGTTCTTC.